What follows are 18 T cell receptor beta chains derived from one specimen sequenced in a study of T-cell reconstitution after alpha-beta-depleted transplantation in children. Unique molecular identifiers were built into the TCRbeta library. TCRdb analysed the PCR reads with MiXCR anew, one entry per CDR3 protein. The sample contains hundreds of thousands of distinct CDR3 sequences, over 10% of which appear only once. This specimen was PBMCs, mostly from graft donor cells, taken 360 days after TCRalphabeta/CD19-depleted stem cell transplant. These receptors were taken from a male patient under 18 who had a stem cell transplant for acute myeloid leukemia, so the T cells may come from the graft donor.

This clonotype was picked up a small number of times. The chain recombines TRBV20-1 with TRBJ2-2; D call uncertain. CDR1 DFQATT and CDR2 SNEGSKA come from the germline V gene (reference sequence). The CDR3 loop spans 16 amino acids. Trimming took off 0 bases at V and 1 base at J, with 12 bases between the two ends. CDR3 coding DNA: TGCAGTGCTAGAGACCCCTCGCTCCTGAACACCGGGGAGCTGTTTTTT. Protein: CSARDPSLLNTGELFF.

The V call is TRBV12-3 or TRBV12-4, the J call TRBJ1-1, with 7 positions matching TRBD1. V gave up 4 bases and J gave up 11 bases; unmatched junction bases: 7. CDR3 length equals 12 residues. The DNA for the CDR3 is TGTGCCAGCAGTTCGTCGACAGGGAAGGCTTTCTTT. This encodes CASSSSTGKAFF.

This clonotype was seen many times. J is TRBJ2-7 and V is TRBV20-1, with 13 nucleotides matching TRBD2. CDR3 length: 14 residues. The germline V gene has CDR1 DFQATT and CDR2 SNEGSKA (reference sequence). CDR3 protein: CSARTSGGSYEQYF. DNA for the CDR3: TGCAGCGCCAGGACTAGCGGGGGTTCCTACGAGCAGTACTTC.

This clonotype has just a few counts. The rearrangement uses TRBV7-3 and TRBJ2-4, with D perhaps TRBD2 (5 bases). Germline-derived CDR1 and CDR2 are SGHTA and FQGTGA. The CDR3 covers 14 residues. V was trimmed by 4 bases and J by 8 bases, leaving 15 bases between them. The CDR3 coding sequence is TGTGCCAGCAGCTCCCTGGGCGGGTCGGACATTCAGTACTTC. This codes for CASSSLGGSDIQYF.

This clonotype was detected many times. The CDR3, as DNA: TGCAGTGCTCCGCCCGGACCATCCTACGAGCAGTACTTC. Translation gives CSAPPGPSYEQYF. The V gene is TRBV20-1, the J gene TRBJ2-7; D not certain. The CDR3 loop spans 13 amino acids. Between the trimmed V and J ends, which lost 5 bases and 1 base, there was a span of 12 bases. CDR1 DFQATT and CDR2 SNEGSKA come from the germline V gene (reference sequence).

This clonotype was counted a few times. Here the CDR3 reads CASSFQRYSYNEQFF. CDR3 bases: TGTGCCAGCAGCTTCCAGCGTTACTCCTACAATGAGCAGTTCTTC. The gene calls are TRBV7-6 and TRBJ2-1; D gene ambiguous. The CDR3 sequence is 15 residues long. Trimming removed 3 bases at V and 0 bases at J, with 9 bases between. Germline loops: CDR1 SGHVS, CDR2 FNYEAQ.

This clonotype occurred a few times. The chain has TRBV4-3 and TRBJ2-3, with unresolved D. Trimming took 3 bases from V and 7 from J, leaving 20 bases between them. The CDR3 runs 16 residues. From germline, CDR1 is LGHNA and CDR2 YSLEER. This chain's CDR3 is CASSQELLGSSYTQYF. The CDR3 nucleotides read TGCGCCAGCAGCCAGGAACTCCTGGGAAGCTCATATACGCAGTATTTT.

In this sample, this clonotype turned up many times. For the CDR3, the DNA is TGTGCCAGCAGCTTCTTTGTGGAAGGGAGAGATACGCAGTATTTT. It translates to CASSFFVEGRDTQYF. This chain links TRBV11-2 with TRBJ2-3; perhaps TRBD2 as D (5 bases). The V gene's germline CDR1 is SGHAT and CDR2 FQNNGV. The CDR3 is 15 amino acids. V was trimmed by 3 bases and J by 5 bases, leaving 15 bases between them.

The chain has TRBV7-3 and TRBJ2-1; 9 nucleotides align to TRBD2. The CDR3 runs 16 residues. The ends lost 4 bases at V and 9 bases at J; junction bases unmatched: 13. CDR1 is SGHTA and CDR2 is FQGTGA in the germline V gene. The DNA for the CDR3 is TGTGCCAGCAGCTGGGCCAAGCGGGAGGTCCGAGGTGAGCAGTTCTTC. Translation: CASSWAKREVRGEQFF.

In this sample, this clonotype turned up many times. The chain couples TRBV5-1 to TRBJ2-3; maybe TRBD2 (6 bases). The germline V gene encodes CDR1 SGHRS and CDR2 YFSETQ. CDR3 length: 15 amino acids. Between the trimmed V and J ends, which lost 1 base and 1 base, there was a span of 10 bases. DNA of the CDR3: TGCGCCAGCAGCTTGCTCGTAGCGGGCACAGATACGCAGTATTTT. Residues: CASSLLVAGTDTQYF.

The CDR3 here is CSAHPGQVNQPQHF. DNA of the CDR3: TGCAGTGCCCACCCGGGACAGGTTAATCAGCCCCAGCATTTT. V is TRBV20-1 and J is TRBJ1-5; TRBD1 matches at 8 bases. Trimming removed 6 bases from V and 4 bases from J; junction bases left unmatched: 8. Germline CDR1 reads DFQATT; CDR2 reads SNEGSKA (reference sequence). This CDR3 is 14 amino acids long.

This clonotype showed up just a few times. The V call is TRBV29-1, the J call TRBJ1-3; possibly TRBD1 for D (6 bases). The CDR3 totals 11 residues. V was shortened by 4 bases and J by 7 bases, with 8 bases between the two germline ends. Germline V gene sequence: CDR1 SQVTM, CDR2 ANQGSEA. The CDR3, as DNA: TGCAGCGTTGGAGGGGGGAACACCATATATTTT. Protein product: CSVGGGNTIYF.

The chain joins TRBV20-1 to TRBJ2-5; a weak D match, TRBD1 (5 bases). The germline gives CDR1 DFQATT, CDR2 SNEGSKA (reference sequence). V was pared by 5 bases and J by 5 bases, with 12 bases between. This CDR3 is built from 12 residues. CDR3 in DNA: TGCAGTGCTGGGGCCCTTGGGGAGACCCAGTACTTC. It translates to CSAGALGETQYF.

This clonotype was seen many times. The gene calls are TRBV21-1 and TRBJ2-5; the D call in the table, TRBD2, was not verified against the DNA. TRBV21-1 is a known pseudogene. This CDR3 is 19 amino acids long. The CDR3 here is CASSKTLAGGGRYQETQYF. The CDR3 nucleotides are TGTGCCAGCAGCAAAACGCTAGCGGGAGGGGGGCGGTACCAAGAGACCCAGTACTTC.

The chain joins TRBV29-1 to TRBJ1-1, with a possible D match to TRBD1 (5 bases). Trimming cost V 6 bases and J 5 bases, with 19 bases left between them. Germline V gene sequence: CDR1 SQVTM, CDR2 ANQGSEA. The CDR3 contains 14 residues. The CDR3 DNA reads as TGCAGCGTGGCCCCCATAGGGGAGGGTACTGAAGCTTTCTTT. The encoded protein is CSVAPIGEGTEAFF.

The J gene is TRBJ2-3, the V gene TRBV28; D unclear. V lost 5 bases and J 1 base, leaving 7 bases between the germline ends. Germline V gene lookup returns CDR1 MDHEN and CDR2 SYDVKM. The CDR3 spans 13 residues. Written as DNA, the CDR3 is TGTGCCAGCAGTGCCCCTCGCACAGATACGCAGTATTTT. Translation gives CASSAPRTDTQYF. Based on the CDR3 plus reference TRBV28 and TRBJ2-3, the full variable domain is DVKVTQSSRYLVKRTGEKVFLECVQDMDHENMFWYRQDPGLGLRLIYFSYDVKMKEKGDIPEGYSVSREKKERFSLILESASTNQTSMYLCASSAPRTDTQYFGPGTRLTVL.

The chain couples TRBV5-1 to TRBJ2-1; tentative D call: TRBD2 (6 bases). The length of the CDR3 is 16 residues. Germline values: CDR1 SGHRS, CDR2 YFSETQ. The V end lost 0 bases, the J end lost 3 bases, and 13 bases lay between the germline ends. The CDR3 protein is CASSLDERRDYNEQFF. CDR3 DNA sequence: TGCGCCAGCAGCTTGGATGAGCGGAGGGACTACAATGAGCAGTTCTTC.

Only a few counts were recorded for this clonotype. The genes are TRBV7-9 and TRBJ2-1; D uncertain. This CDR3 has 15 residues. V was pared by 3 bases and J by 3 bases, with 12 bases between. Germline V gene lookup returns CDR1 SEHNR and CDR2 FQNEAQ (reference sequence). In nucleotides, the CDR3 is TGTGCCAGCAGCTTCGTTAATACCTTCTACAATGAGCAGTTCTTC. Protein sequence: CASSFVNTFYNEQFF.